This TCR beta chain was sequenced in a study of radiotherapy plus CTLA-4 blockade in lung cancer. Repertoires were generated with immunoSEQ multiplex PCR, while TCRdb's copy carries only in-frame clones and drops some. The sample has around 78,000 clones, around 81% seen once. The CDR3 loop spans 15 amino acids. The V end lost 5 bases, the J end lost 4 bases, and 17 bases lay between the germline ends. Germline CDR1 is MDHEN and CDR2 is SYDVKM. The V gene is TRBV28, the J gene TRBJ1-2; D may be TRBD1 (5 bases). This clonotype was sampled from a human donor with non-small cell lung cancer who had a partial response to radiotherapy plus ipilimumab. Some clones in this sample may be carry-over from other donors' samples. Sequencing was performed on peripheral blood, taken from a patient treated with radiotherapy plus ipilimumab. The CDR3 nucleotides read TGTGCCAGCAGTACTCCGGGACTTTGGGTCTATGGCTACACCTTC. Translation gives CASSTPGLWVYGYTF.